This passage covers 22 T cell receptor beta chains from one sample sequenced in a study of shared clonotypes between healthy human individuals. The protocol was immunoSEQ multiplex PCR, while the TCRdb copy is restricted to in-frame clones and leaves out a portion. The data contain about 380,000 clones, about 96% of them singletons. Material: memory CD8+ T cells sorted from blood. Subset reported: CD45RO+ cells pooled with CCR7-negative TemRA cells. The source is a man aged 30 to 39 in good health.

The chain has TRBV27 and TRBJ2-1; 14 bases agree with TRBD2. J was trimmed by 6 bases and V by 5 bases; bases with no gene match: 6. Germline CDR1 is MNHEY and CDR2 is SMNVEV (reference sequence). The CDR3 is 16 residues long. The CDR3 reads CASSRGLAGGSNEQFF. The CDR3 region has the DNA TGTGCCAGCAGTCGTGGACTAGCGGGAGGAAGCAATGAGCAGTTCTTC.

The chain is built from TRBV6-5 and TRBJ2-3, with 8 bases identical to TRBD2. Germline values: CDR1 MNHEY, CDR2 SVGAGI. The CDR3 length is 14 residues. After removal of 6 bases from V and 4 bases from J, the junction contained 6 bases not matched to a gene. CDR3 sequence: CASSRGLGADTQYF. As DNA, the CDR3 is TGTGCCAGCAGCCGGGGACTAGGGGCAGATACGCAGTATTTT.

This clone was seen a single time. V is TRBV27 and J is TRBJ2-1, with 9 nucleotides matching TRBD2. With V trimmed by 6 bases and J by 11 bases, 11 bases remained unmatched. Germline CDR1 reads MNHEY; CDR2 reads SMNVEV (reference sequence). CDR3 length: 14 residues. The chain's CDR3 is CASSLNLAGTKQFF. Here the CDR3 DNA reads TGTGCCAGCAGCCTAAACCTAGCGGGAACAAAGCAGTTCTTC.

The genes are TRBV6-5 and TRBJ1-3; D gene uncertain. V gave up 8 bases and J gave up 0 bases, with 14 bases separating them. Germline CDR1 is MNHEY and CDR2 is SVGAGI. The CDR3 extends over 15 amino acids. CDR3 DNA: TGTGCCAGCCGTCGGGGTCTCAGCTCTGGAAACACCATATATTTT. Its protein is CASRRGLSSGNTIYF.

CDR3 nucleotides: TGTGCCACCAACTTACAAGGAGGCCCGACAGATACGCAGTATTTT. Its translation is CATNLQGGPTDTQYF. The V and J genes are TRBV7-2 and TRBJ2-3; maybe TRBD2 (5 bases). Looked up from germline, CDR1 is SGHTA and CDR2 is FQGNSA. The V end was cut by 10 bases, the J end by 3 bases, with 20 bases between. The CDR3 sequence is 15 residues long.

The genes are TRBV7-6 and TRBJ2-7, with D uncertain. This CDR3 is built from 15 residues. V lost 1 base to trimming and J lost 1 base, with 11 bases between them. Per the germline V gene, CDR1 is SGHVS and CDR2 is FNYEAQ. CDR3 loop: CASSLGSGPSYEQYF. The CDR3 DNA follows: TGTGCCAGCAGCTTAGGGTCTGGGCCTTCCTACGAGCAGTACTTC.

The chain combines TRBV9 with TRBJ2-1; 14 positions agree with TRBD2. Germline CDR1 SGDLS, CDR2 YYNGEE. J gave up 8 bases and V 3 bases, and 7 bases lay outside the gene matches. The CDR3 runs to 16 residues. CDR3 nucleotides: TGTGCCAGCAGCGCACTCGGGACTAGCGGGAGATATGAGCAGTTCTTC. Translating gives CASSALGTSGRYEQFF. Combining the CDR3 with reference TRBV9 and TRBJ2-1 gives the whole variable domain DSGVTQTPKHLITATGQRVTLRCSPRSGDLSVYWYQQSLDQGLQFLIQYYNGEERAKGNILERFSAQQFPDLHSELNLSSLELGDSALYFCASSALGTSGRYEQFFGPGTRLTVL.

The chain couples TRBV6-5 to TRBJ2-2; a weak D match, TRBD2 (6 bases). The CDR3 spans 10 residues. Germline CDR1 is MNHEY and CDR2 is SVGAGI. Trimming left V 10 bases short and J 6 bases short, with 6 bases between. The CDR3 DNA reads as TGTGCCACGGGGGCCGGGGAGCTGTTTTTT. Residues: CATGAGELFF.

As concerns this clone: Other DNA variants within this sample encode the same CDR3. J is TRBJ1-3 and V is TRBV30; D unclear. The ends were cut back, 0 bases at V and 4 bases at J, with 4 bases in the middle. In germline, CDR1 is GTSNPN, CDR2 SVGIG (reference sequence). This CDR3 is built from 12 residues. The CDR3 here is CAWSVGGNTIYF. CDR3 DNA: TGTGCCTGGAGTGTAGGGGGAAACACCATATATTTT.

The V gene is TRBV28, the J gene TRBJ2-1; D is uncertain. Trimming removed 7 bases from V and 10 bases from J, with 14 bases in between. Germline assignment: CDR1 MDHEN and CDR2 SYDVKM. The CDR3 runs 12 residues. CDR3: CASTTAPLEQFF. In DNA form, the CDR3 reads TGTGCCAGCACCACCGCTCCGCTGGAGCAGTTCTTC. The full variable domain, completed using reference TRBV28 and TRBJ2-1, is DVKVTQSSRYLVKRTGEKVFLECVQDMDHENMFWYRQDPGLGLRLIYFSYDVKMKEKGDIPEGYSVSREKKERFSLILESASTNQTSMYLCASTTAPLEQFFGPGTRLTVL.

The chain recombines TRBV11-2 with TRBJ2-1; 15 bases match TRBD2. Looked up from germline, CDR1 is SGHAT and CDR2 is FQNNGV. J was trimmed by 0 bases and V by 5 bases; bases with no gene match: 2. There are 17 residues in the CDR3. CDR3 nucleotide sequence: TGTGCCAGCAGCCGGGGACTAGCGGGAGGCTCCTACAATGAGCAGTTCTTC. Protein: CASSRGLAGGSYNEQFF.

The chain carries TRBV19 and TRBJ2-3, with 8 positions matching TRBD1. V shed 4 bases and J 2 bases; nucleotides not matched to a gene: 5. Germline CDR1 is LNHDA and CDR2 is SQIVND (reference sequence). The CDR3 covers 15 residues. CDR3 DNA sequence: TGTGCCAGTAGTAAGCCAGGGGGCGTCACAGATACGCAGTATTTT. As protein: CASSKPGGVTDTQYF.

This CDR3 is CASSPKIAGDTGELFF. Here the CDR3 DNA reads TGTGCCAGCTCACCAAAGATAGCGGGGGACACCGGGGAGCTGTTTTTT. The chain couples TRBV18 to TRBJ2-2, with 9 bases aligning to TRBD2. V was clipped by 2 bases and J by 3 bases; unmatched bases: 4. Looked up from germline, CDR1 is KGHSH and CDR2 is LQKENI. There are 16 residues in the CDR3.

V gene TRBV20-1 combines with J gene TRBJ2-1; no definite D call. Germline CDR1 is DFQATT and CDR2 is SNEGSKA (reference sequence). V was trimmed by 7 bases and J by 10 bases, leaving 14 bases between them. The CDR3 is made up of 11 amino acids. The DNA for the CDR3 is TGCAGTGGGCTACTGTTTCAGGAGCAGTTCTTC. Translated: CSGLLFQEQFF.

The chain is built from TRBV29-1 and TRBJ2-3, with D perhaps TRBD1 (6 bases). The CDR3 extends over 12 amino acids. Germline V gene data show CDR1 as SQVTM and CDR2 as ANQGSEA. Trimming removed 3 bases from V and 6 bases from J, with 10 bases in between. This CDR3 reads CSVDGGSDTQYF. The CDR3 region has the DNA TGCAGCGTTGATGGGGGCTCGGATACGCAGTATTTT.

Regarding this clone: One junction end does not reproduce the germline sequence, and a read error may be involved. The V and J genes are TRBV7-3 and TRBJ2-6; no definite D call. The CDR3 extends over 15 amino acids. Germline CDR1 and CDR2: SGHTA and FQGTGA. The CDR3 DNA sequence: TGTGCCAGCAGCCTAACACCGTCGGGGGCCAACGTCCTGACTTTC. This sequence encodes CASSLTPSGANVLTF.

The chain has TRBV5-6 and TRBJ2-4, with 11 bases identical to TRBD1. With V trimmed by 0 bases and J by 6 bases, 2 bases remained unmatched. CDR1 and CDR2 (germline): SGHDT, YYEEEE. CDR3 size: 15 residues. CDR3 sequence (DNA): TGTGCCAGCAGCTTGGTCGGGACAGGGGGAAACATTCAGTACTTC. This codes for CASSLVGTGGNIQYF.

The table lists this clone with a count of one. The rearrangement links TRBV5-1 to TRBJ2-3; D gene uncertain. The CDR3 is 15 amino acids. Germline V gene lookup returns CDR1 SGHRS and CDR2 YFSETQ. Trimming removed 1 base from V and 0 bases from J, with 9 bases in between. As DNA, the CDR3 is TGCGCCAGCAGCTTGTCCAGATCGAGCACAGATACGCAGTATTTT. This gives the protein CASSLSRSSTDTQYF.

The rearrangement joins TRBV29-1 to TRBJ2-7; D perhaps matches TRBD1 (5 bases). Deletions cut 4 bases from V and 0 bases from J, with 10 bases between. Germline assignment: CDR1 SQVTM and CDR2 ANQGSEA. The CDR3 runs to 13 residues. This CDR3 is CSVGTPNSYEQYF. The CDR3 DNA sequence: TGCAGCGTTGGGACACCGAACTCCTACGAGCAGTACTTC.

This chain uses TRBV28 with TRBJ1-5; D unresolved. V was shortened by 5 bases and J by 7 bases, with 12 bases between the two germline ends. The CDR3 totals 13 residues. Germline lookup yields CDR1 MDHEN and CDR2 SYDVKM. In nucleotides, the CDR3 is TGTGCCAGCAGTCCTAGGCAAAACCAGCCCCAGCATTTT. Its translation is CASSPRQNQPQHF.

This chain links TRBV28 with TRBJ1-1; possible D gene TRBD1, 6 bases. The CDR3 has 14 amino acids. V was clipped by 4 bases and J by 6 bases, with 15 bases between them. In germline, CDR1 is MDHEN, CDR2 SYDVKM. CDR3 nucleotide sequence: TGTGCCAGCAGTTCCCAGGGGCGCAAGGCTGAAGCTTTCTTT. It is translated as CASSSQGRKAEAFF.

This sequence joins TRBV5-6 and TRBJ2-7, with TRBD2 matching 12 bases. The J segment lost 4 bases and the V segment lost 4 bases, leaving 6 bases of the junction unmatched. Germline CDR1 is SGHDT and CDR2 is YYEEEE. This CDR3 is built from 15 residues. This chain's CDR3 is CASSPKTSGSYEQYF. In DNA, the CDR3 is TGTGCCAGCAGCCCTAAGACTAGCGGGAGTTACGAGCAGTACTTC.